The clone carrying this T cell receptor beta chain occurred many times. The antigen remains unidentified. CDR1 is MNHEY, CDR2 SMNVEV, per germline (reference sequence). The CDR3 contains 15 residues. J lost 7 bases, V lost 7 bases, and 10 bases had no gene match. The data were taken from a study of blood T cells in healthy people across ages. Study information: Roughly one uniquely barcoded beta molecule per two T cells was captured. Study-wide results and caveats: Diversity of TCR beta per million T cells declined in a roughly linear way with age. No one knew whether donors had CMV, which possibly confounded expanded clonotype changes.

The use of a sample-barcoded 5' primer and a J-beta primer mix characterized a second PCR of about 6 to 11 cycles. TCRdb re-called the 5' RACE reads with MiXCR, one entry per CDR3 protein. The table has hundreds of thousands of distinct CDR3 sequences, around 26% seen once. Source material: blood. This receptor was obtained from a woman of 80 years or more in good health. This sequence joins TRBV27 and TRBJ2-1; TRBD2 aligns across 10 bases. CDR3 loop: CASNRASGGGNEQFF. CDR3 sequence (DNA): TGTGCCAGCAATAGGGCTAGCGGGGGCGGGAATGAGCAGTTCTTC.